The 29 T cell receptor beta chains presented below share a single source sample, sequenced in a study of T-cell memory formation after mild COVID-19. TCRdb ran MiXCR on the 5' RACE reads and lists one entry per CDR3 protein. The repertoire holds some 490,000 distinct CDR3 sequences, with about 18% as singletons. Source material: PBMCs or a T cell subset sorted from them (not recorded which). The origin of the receptors is an adult woman who had mild COVID-19 (a few samples of this study predate the infection). Cell type and time point are not known.

The sample holds a few counts of this clonotype. The chain couples TRBV7-7 to TRBJ2-5; D unresolved. The germline V gene has CDR1 SSHAT and CDR2 FNYEAQ (reference sequence). The CDR3 runs 15 residues. The ends were cut back, 1 base at V and 5 bases at J, with 14 bases in the middle. The CDR3 reads CASSLGVGSGETQYF. The CDR3 nucleotides read TGTGCCAGCAGCTTAGGGGTAGGGTCCGGGGAGACCCAGTACTTC.

The gene calls are TRBV4-2 and TRBJ1-5; TRBD1 matches at 8 bases. The germline gives CDR1 LGHNA, CDR2 YNFKEQ. The CDR3 extends over 16 amino acids. The trim removed 0 bases at V and 1 base at J, leaving 2 bases unmatched. The DNA for the CDR3 is TGTGCCAGCAGCCAAGATCAGGGGGCGAGCAATCAGCCCCAGCATTTT. It specifies CASSQDQGASNQPQHF.

In its sample, this clonotype was seen once. The chain is built from TRBV18 and TRBJ2-7, with D possibly being TRBD1 or TRBD2 (5 bases each). Germline loops: CDR1 KGHSH, CDR2 LQKENI. CDR3 length: 14 residues. V shed 6 bases and J shed 1 base, with 13 bases lying between them. CDR3 coding DNA: TGTGCCAGCTCCCCCGGGACGAATTCCTACGAGCAGTACTTC. It translates to CASSPGTNSYEQYF.

This clonotype was recorded a few times. V usage is TRBV5-1 and J usage is TRBJ2-2, with a tentative D call TRBD1 (6 bases). With 0 bases removed from V and 3 bases from J, the gap between germline ends came to 15 bases. Looked up from germline, CDR1 is SGHRS and CDR2 is YFSETQ. The CDR3 totals 17 residues. The CDR3 region has the DNA TGCGCCAGCAGCTTGGCATTAGGACAGTGGGACACCGGGGAGCTGTTTTTT. This gives the protein CASSLALGQWDTGELFF.

This clonotype was seen a handful of times. This rearrangement joins TRBV6-2 or TRBV6-3 to TRBJ1-1; D unresolved. V shed 0 bases and J shed 4 bases, with 12 bases lying between them. CDR3 length: 15 residues. Germline loops: CDR1 MNHEY, CDR2 SVGEGT. CDR3 region: CASSYSGPGGTEAFF. In DNA form, the CDR3 reads TGTGCCAGCAGTTACTCCGGGCCCGGCGGCACTGAAGCTTTCTTT.

V is TRBV15 and J is TRBJ2-5, with unresolved D. Germline CDR1 reads LNHNV; CDR2 reads YYDKDF (reference sequence). This CDR3 region has 15 residues. V lost 4 bases and J lost 4, with 16 bases in between. The CDR3 bases are TGTGCCACCAGCAAAGTCGGCAGTCAACGAGAGACCCAGTACTTC. Protein product: CATSKVGSQRETQYF. Full variable domain (missing parts from reference TRBV15 and TRBJ2-5): DAMVIQNPRYQVTQFGKPVTLSCSQTLNHNVMYWYQQKSSQAPKLLFHYYDKDFNNEADTPDNFQSRRPNTSFCFLDIRSPGLGDTAMYLCATSKVGSQRETQYFGPGTRLLVL.

Comment on this clonotype: This clone may be a read error of a much larger clone one base away. The J gene is TRBJ1-1, the V gene TRBV6-6; D is uncertain. CDR1 is MNHNY, CDR2 SVGAGI, per germline (reference sequence). The CDR3 totals 13 residues. V shed 4 bases and J shed 1 base, with 7 bases lying between them. CDR3 nucleotides: TGTGCCAGCAGTTTTTGGGGGAACACTGAAGCTTTCTTT. Its translation: CASSFWGNTEAFF.

The chain uses TRBV27 and TRBJ2-7; weak D call: TRBD1 (6 bases). This CDR3 is built from 13 residues. The germline CDR1 and CDR2 sequences are MNHEY and SMNVEV (reference sequence). V lost 3 bases and J lost 5, with 11 bases in between. DNA for the CDR3: TGTGCCAGCAGTTTTCAGGGGTCTCACGAGCAGTACTTC. This encodes CASSFQGSHEQYF.

The chain recombines TRBV27 with TRBJ1-2, with 7 positions matching TRBD1. With V trimmed by 6 bases and J by 8 bases, 9 bases remained unmatched. The CDR3 has 13 amino acids. The germline V gene has CDR1 MNHEY and CDR2 SMNVEV (reference sequence). CDR3 DNA: TGTGCCAGCAGATTCGAGGGGGCGGAAGGCTACACCTTC. Encoded protein: CASRFEGAEGYTF.

This clonotype showed up just a few times. This chain uses TRBV12-3 or TRBV12-4 with TRBJ2-2; TRBD1 agrees at 8 bases. The CDR3 has 15 amino acids. Losses at the gene ends were 5 bases for V and 6 bases for J; bases not matched to a gene: 8. The CDR3 DNA reads as TGTGCCAGCAGTCTGAAGGACAGGGTGGCCGGGGAGCTGTTTTTT. This encodes CASSLKDRVAGELFF.

There are a few counts of this clonotype. This rearrangement joins TRBV7-9 to TRBJ1-2, with a weak D call TRBD1 (6 bases). This CDR3 contains 16 residues. V was shortened by 7 bases and J by 4 bases, with 22 bases between the two germline ends. Looked up from germline, CDR1 is SEHNR and CDR2 is FQNEAQ (reference sequence). The CDR3 loop is CASKRGDRDGFYGYTF. CDR3 DNA sequence: TGTGCCAGCAAGAGGGGGGACCGGGACGGCTTCTATGGCTACACCTTC.

V usage is TRBV5-1 and J usage is TRBJ2-1; possibly TRBD2 for D (6 bases). Germline CDR1 is SGHRS and CDR2 is YFSETQ. V was cut by 4 bases and J by 6 bases, with 23 bases left in between. The CDR3 contains 17 residues. The chain's CDR3 is CASSGGDWADLPNEQFF. CDR3 DNA sequence: TGCGCCAGCAGCGGAGGGGACTGGGCAGATTTACCCAATGAGCAGTTCTTC.

This rearrangement joins TRBV7-9 to TRBJ2-7; D is unclear. Per germline, CDR1 SEHNR and CDR2 FQNEAQ (reference sequence). V was shortened by 4 bases and J by 4 bases, with 8 bases between the two germline ends. This CDR3 contains 12 residues. The CDR3 protein is CASSSVTYEQYF. The DNA for the CDR3 is TGTGCCAGCAGCTCCGTAACGTACGAGCAGTACTTC.

The V and J genes are TRBV5-1 and TRBJ2-7; possible D gene TRBD2, 5 bases. This CDR3 has 14 amino acids. V dropped 4 bases and J dropped 2 bases, with 13 bases sitting between them. Germline V gives CDR1 SGHRS, CDR2 YFSETQ. In DNA, the CDR3 is TGCGCCAGCAGCCTCCGGGGTCTTGCCTACGAGCAGTACTTC. Residues: CASSLRGLAYEQYF.

J is TRBJ2-5 and V is TRBV11-3; 8 nucleotides line up with TRBD2. Germline lookup yields CDR1 SGHNT and CDR2 YENEEA. Trimming cost V 3 bases and J 2 bases; bases outside gene matches: 5. This CDR3 is 15 amino acids long. The CDR3 reads CASSFTGTRQETQYF. The CDR3, as DNA: TGTGCCAGCAGCTTTACCGGGACTAGGCAAGAGACCCAGTACTTC.

There are many counts of this clonotype. The V call is TRBV5-1, the J call TRBJ2-7; a possible D gene is TRBD1 (5 bases). The V gene lost 0 bases and the J gene lost 3 bases, with 16 bases spanning the gap. Germline V gives CDR1 SGHRS, CDR2 YFSETQ. CDR3 size: 16 residues. The CDR3 here is CASSLEYGAPVYEQYF. As DNA, the CDR3 is TGCGCCAGCAGCTTGGAGTATGGGGCCCCAGTCTACGAGCAGTACTTC.

The V gene is TRBV7-2, the J gene TRBJ2-7, with 8 bases that match TRBD2. From germline, CDR1 is SGHTA and CDR2 FQGNSA. The CDR3 loop spans 15 amino acids. Losses at the gene ends were 5 bases for V and 6 bases for J; bases not matched to a gene: 12. CDR3 in amino acids: CASSPTSGVPGEQYF. Written as DNA, the CDR3 is TGTGCCAGCAGCCCAACTAGCGGAGTCCCCGGCGAGCAGTACTTC. The variable domain in full, with the rest retrieved from reference TRBV7-2 and TRBJ2-7, is GAGVSQSPSNKVTEKGKDVELRCDPISGHTALYWYRQSLGQGLEFLIYFQGNSAPDKSGLPSDRFSAERTGGSVSTLTIQRTQQEDSAVYLCASSPTSGVPGEQYFGPGTRLTVT.

This clonotype was counted between two and nine times. The chain employs TRBV7-8 and TRBJ2-1, with 7 bases lining up with TRBD2. Germline CDR1 and CDR2: SGHVS and FQNEAQ. V was pared by 0 bases and J by 2 bases, with 4 bases of the junction left unmatched. The CDR3 consists of 16 residues. CDR3 in amino acids: CASSLASGPAYNEQFF. The DNA for the CDR3 is TGTGCCAGCAGCTTAGCTAGCGGGCCGGCCTACAATGAGCAGTTCTTC.

This clonotype was seen more than once but under ten times. The genes are TRBV5-1 and TRBJ1-2; D gene ambiguous. From germline, CDR1 is SGHRS and CDR2 YFSETQ. CDR3 length: 16 residues. V gave up 0 bases and J gave up 0 bases, with 12 bases separating them. The CDR3 reads CASSLASNRANYGYTF. The DNA of the CDR3 is TGCGCCAGCAGCTTGGCCAGTAATAGGGCTAACTATGGCTACACCTTC.

The rearrangement uses TRBV15 and TRBJ1-1, with TRBD1 matching 7 bases. With 0 bases clipped from V and 0 bases from J, the junction kept 7 bases outside the gene matches. This CDR3 is built from 17 residues. CDR1 and CDR2 (germline): LNHNV, YYDKDF (reference sequence). CDR3 DNA sequence: TGTGCCACCAGCAGAGATCGTGGACAGGTATTGAACACTGAAGCTTTCTTT. Residues: CATSRDRGQVLNTEAFF.

The V gene is TRBV10-3, the J gene TRBJ2-1; 12 nucleotides align to TRBD2. The CDR3 has 16 amino acids. The germline V gene has CDR1 ENHRY and CDR2 SYGVKD. J was trimmed by 8 bases and V by 0 bases; bases with no gene match: 5. The CDR3 sequence is CAISESETSGRHEQFF. CDR3 DNA sequence: TGTGCCATCAGTGAGTCCGAGACTAGCGGGAGACATGAGCAGTTCTTC.

The rearrangement uses TRBV5-1 and TRBJ1-6, with TRBD1 as a possible D gene (5 bases). Germline V gene sequence: CDR1 SGHRS, CDR2 YFSETQ. There are 17 residues in the CDR3. Trimming left V 3 bases short and J 3 bases short, with 16 bases between. CDR3 sequence (DNA): TGCGCCAGCAGCTCGATGGGTTACCAGGGCTATAATTCACCCCTCCACTTT. This encodes CASSSMGYQGYNSPLHF.

This clonotype was detected once. The chain has TRBV20-1 and TRBJ1-5; TRBD1 matches at 7 bases. The V segment lost 5 bases and the J segment 5 bases; nucleotides outside the gene matches: 12. This CDR3 is 15 amino acids long. Germline CDR1 and CDR2: DFQATT and SNEGSKA (reference sequence). The DNA for the CDR3 is TGCAGTGCTCAACATTTGACAGGGTTCGATCAGCCCCAGCATTTT. This sequence encodes CSAQHLTGFDQPQHF.

This clonotype occurred a few times. The chain couples TRBV6-5 to TRBJ2-6, with D maybe TRBD1 (5 bases). Trimming pared 4 bases from V and 2 bases from J, leaving 15 bases between. Germline V gene lookup returns CDR1 MNHEY and CDR2 SVGAGI. The CDR3 length is 17 residues. The CDR3, as DNA: TGTGCCAGCAGTTTCCTTACCTCGACAGCTGGGGCCAACGTCCTGACTTTC. It translates to CASSFLTSTAGANVLTF.

The chain links TRBV10-3 to TRBJ2-7; D is unresolved. CDR1 and CDR2 (germline): ENHRY, SYGVKD. The CDR3 sequence is 13 residues long. V lost 0 bases and J lost 3, with 6 bases in between. The CDR3 DNA follows: TGTGCCATCAGTGAGTCGGCCAACTACGAGCAGTACTTC. It is translated as CAISESANYEQYF.

J is TRBJ2-2 and V is TRBV7-3, with D maybe TRBD1 (5 bases). V was shortened by 1 base and J by 5 bases, with 8 bases between the two germline ends. CDR1 is SGHTA, CDR2 FQGTGA, per germline. CDR3 length: 14 amino acids. This chain's CDR3 is CASSLNQGTGELFF. The CDR3 DNA reads as TGTGCCAGCAGCTTAAACCAGGGAACCGGGGAGCTGTTTTTT.

This clonotype was counted only a few times. V and J are TRBV7-8 and TRBJ1-5, with D possibly TRBD1 on 5 matching bases. Germline CDR1 SGHVS, CDR2 FQNEAQ. The V gene lost 2 bases and the J gene lost 6 bases, with 17 bases spanning the gap. This CDR3 is 16 amino acids long. This CDR3 is CASSLTRLVGGQPQHF. The CDR3 region has the DNA TGTGCCAGCAGCTTAACCCGGTTGGTCGGGGGTCAGCCCCAGCATTTT. Full variable domain (rest looked up from reference TRBV7-8 and TRBJ1-5): GAGVSQSPRYKVAKRGQDVALRCDPISGHVSLFWYQQALGQGPEFLTYFQNEAQLDKSGLPSDRFFAERPEGSVSTLKIQRTQQEDSAVYLCASSLTRLVGGQPQHFGDGTRLSIL.

In this sample, this clonotype turned up once. The J gene is TRBJ2-1, the V gene TRBV20-1; a weak D match, TRBD2 (6 bases). V was cut by 4 bases and J by 0 bases, with 25 bases left in between. The CDR3 length is 19 residues. Per germline, CDR1 DFQATT and CDR2 SNEGSKA (reference sequence). Here the CDR3 DNA reads TGCAGTGCTATACCCCTGGGCACCAGCGGAGGGAGCTCCTACAATGAGCAGTTCTTC. Its protein is CSAIPLGTSGGSSYNEQFF.

This clonotype has only a few counts. The chain employs TRBV7-2 and TRBJ2-7; tentatively, D is TRBD1 or TRBD2 (6 bases each). V lost 10 bases and J lost 0, with 16 bases in between. The CDR3 contains 14 residues. CDR1 SGHTA and CDR2 FQGNSA come from the germline V gene. This CDR3 is CATAGGFSSYEQYF. Written as DNA, the CDR3 is TGTGCCACGGCCGGGGGCTTCAGCTCCTACGAGCAGTACTTC.